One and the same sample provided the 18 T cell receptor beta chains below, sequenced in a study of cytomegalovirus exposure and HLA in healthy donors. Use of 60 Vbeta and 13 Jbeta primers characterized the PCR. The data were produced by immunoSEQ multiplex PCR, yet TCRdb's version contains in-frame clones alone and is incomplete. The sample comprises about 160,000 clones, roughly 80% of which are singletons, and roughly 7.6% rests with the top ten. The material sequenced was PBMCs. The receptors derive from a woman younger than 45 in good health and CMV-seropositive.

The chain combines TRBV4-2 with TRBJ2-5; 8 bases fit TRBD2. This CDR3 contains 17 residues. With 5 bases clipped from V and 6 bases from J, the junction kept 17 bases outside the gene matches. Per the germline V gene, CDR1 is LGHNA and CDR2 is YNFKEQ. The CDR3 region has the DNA TGTGCCAGCAGCGCGATCTTTCCCTCCAGCGGGGGCAAGACCCAGTACTTC. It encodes CASSAIFPSSGGKTQYF.

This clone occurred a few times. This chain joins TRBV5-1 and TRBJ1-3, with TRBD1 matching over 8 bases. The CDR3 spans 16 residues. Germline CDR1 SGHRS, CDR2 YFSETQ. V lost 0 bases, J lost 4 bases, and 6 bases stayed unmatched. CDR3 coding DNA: TGCGCCAGCAGCTTGGCAGGGGGCTTTGTGGGAAACACCATATATTTT. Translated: CASSLAGGFVGNTIYF.

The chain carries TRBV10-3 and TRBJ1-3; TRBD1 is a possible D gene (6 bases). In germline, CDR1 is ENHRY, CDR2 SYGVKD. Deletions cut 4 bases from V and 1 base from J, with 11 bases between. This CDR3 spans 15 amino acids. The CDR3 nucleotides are TGTGCCATCAGTGTTGACAGGTTTTCTGGAAACACCATATATTTT. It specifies CAISVDRFSGNTIYF.

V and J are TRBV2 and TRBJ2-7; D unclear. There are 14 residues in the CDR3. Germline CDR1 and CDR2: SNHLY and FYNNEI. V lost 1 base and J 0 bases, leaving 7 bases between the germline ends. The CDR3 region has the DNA TGTGCCAGCAGTGAAGGCAGAGGCTCCTACGAGCAGTACTTC. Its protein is CASSEGRGSYEQYF. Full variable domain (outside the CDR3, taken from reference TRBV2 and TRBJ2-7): EPEVTQTPSHQVTQMGQEVILRCVPISNHLYFYWYRQILGQKVEFLVSFYNNEISEKSEIFDDQFSVERPDGSNFTLKIRSTKLEDSAMYFCASSEGRGSYEQYFGPGTRLTVT.

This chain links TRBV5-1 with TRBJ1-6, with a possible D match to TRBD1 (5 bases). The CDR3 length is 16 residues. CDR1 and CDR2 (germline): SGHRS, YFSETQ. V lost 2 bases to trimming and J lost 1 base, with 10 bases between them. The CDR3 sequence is CASSFGGSSYNSPLHF. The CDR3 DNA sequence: TGCGCCAGCAGCTTCGGGGGGAGTTCCTATAATTCACCCCTCCACTTT. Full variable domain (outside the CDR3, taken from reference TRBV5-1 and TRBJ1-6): KAGVTQTPRYLIKTRGQQVTLSCSPISGHRSVSWYQQTPGQGLQFLFEYFSETQRNKGNFPGRFSGRQFSNSRSEMNVSTLELGDSALYLCASSFGGSSYNSPLHFGNGTRLTVT.

The CDR3 DNA sequence: TGTGCCAGTAGTGTTCGACTAGCGGGGGCCCCAGGCGGGGAGCTGTTTTTT. This codes for CASSVRLAGAPGGELFF. V is TRBV19 and J is TRBJ2-2; 12 bases line up with TRBD2. There are 17 residues in the CDR3. Unmatched junction bases numbered 11, after V lost 5 bases and J lost 7 bases. Germline V gene lookup returns CDR1 LNHDA and CDR2 SQIVND (reference sequence). Based on the CDR3 plus reference TRBV19 and TRBJ2-2, the full variable domain is DGGITQSPKYLFRKEGQNVTLSCEQNLNHDAMYWYRQDPGQGLRLIYYSQIVNDFQKGDIAEGYSVSREKKESFPLTVTSAQKNPTAFYLCASSVRLAGAPGGELFFGEGSRLTVL.

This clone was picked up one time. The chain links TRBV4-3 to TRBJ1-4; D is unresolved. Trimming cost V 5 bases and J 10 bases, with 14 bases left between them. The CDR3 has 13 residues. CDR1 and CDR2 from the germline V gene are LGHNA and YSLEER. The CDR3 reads CASSTDWYGKLFF. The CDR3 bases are TGCGCCAGCAGCACAGATTGGTACGGAAAACTGTTTTTT.

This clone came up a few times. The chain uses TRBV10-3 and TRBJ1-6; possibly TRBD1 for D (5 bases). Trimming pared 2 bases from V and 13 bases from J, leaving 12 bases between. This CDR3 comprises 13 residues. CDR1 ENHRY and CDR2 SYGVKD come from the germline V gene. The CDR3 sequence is CAISERAGHPLHF. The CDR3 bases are TGTGCCATCAGTGAGAGGGCAGGACATCCCCTCCACTTT.

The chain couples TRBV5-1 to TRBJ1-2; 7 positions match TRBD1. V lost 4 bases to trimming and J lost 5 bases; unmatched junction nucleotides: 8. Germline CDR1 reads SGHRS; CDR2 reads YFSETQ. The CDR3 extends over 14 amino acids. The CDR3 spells CASSPRGTSYGYTF. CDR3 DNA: TGCGCCAGCAGCCCCAGGGGGACAAGTTATGGCTACACCTTC.

The CDR3 spells CASSQDREGISYEQYF. CDR3 bases: TGCGCCAGCAGCCAAGATAGGGAGGGGATCTCCTACGAGCAGTACTTC. This chain links TRBV4-3 with TRBJ2-7, with 7 bases identical to TRBD2. The CDR3 is 16 residues long. The V gene's germline CDR1 is LGHNA and CDR2 YSLEER. The V segment lost 0 bases and the J segment 0 bases; nucleotides outside the gene matches: 5.

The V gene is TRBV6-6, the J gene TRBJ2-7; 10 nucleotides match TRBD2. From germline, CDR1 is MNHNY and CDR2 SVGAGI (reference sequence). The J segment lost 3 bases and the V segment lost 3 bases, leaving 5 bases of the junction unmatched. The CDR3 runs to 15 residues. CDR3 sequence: CASSYLAGGIYEQYF. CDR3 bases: TGTGCCAGCAGTTATTTAGCGGGGGGAATCTACGAGCAGTACTTC.

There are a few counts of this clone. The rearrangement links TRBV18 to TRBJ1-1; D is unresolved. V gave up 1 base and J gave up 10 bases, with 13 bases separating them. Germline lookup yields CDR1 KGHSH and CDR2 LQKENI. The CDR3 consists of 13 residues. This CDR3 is CASSPLNGEGAFF. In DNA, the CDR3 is TGTGCCAGCTCACCACTCAACGGCGAGGGAGCTTTCTTT. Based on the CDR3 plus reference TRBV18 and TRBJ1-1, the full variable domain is NAGVMQNPRHLVRRRGQEARLRCSPMKGHSHVYWYRQLPEEGLKFMVYLQKENIIDESGMPKERFSAEFPKEGPSILRIQQVVRGDSAAYFCASSPLNGEGAFFGQGTRLTVV.

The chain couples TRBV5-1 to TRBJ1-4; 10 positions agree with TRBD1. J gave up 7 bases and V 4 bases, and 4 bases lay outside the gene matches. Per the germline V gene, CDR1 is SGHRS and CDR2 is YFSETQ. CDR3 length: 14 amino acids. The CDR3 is CASSQGTGAEKLFF. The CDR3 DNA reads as TGCGCCAGCAGCCAGGGGACAGGGGCTGAAAAACTGTTTTTT. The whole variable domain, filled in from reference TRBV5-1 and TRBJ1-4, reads KAGVTQTPRYLIKTRGQQVTLSCSPISGHRSVSWYQQTPGQGLQFLFEYFSETQRNKGNFPGRFSGRQFSNSRSEMNVSTLELGDSALYLCASSQGTGAEKLFFGSGTQLSVL.

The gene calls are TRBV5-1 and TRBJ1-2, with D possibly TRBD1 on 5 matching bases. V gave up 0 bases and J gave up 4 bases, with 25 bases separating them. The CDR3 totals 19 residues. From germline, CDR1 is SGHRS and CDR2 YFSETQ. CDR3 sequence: CASSLASPRGAKGGYGYTF. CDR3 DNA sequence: TGCGCCAGCAGCTTGGCATCGCCTCGTGGGGCTAAAGGTGGCTATGGCTACACCTTC. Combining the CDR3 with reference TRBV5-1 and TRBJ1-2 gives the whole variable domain KAGVTQTPRYLIKTRGQQVTLSCSPISGHRSVSWYQQTPGQGLQFLFEYFSETQRNKGNFPGRFSGRQFSNSRSEMNVSTLELGDSALYLCASSLASPRGAKGGYGYTFGSGTRLTVV.

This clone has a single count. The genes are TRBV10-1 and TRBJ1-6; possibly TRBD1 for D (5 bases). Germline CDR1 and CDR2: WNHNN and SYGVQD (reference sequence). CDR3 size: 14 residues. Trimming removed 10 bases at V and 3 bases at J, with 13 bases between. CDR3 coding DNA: TGCGCCAACCCACAGGATGTCTATAATTCACCCCTCCACTTT. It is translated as CANPQDVYNSPLHF.

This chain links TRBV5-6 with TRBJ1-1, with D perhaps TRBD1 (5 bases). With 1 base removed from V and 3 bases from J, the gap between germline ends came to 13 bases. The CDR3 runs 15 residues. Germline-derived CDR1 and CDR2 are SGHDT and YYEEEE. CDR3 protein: CASSLFGIGDTEAFF. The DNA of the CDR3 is TGTGCCAGCAGCTTGTTCGGTATAGGGGACACTGAAGCTTTCTTT. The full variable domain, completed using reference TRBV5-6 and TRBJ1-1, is DAGVTQSPTHLIKTRGQQVTLRCSPKSGHDTVSWYQQALGQGPQFIFQYYEEEERQRGNFPDRFSGHQFPNYSSELNVNALLLGDSALYLCASSLFGIGDTEAFFGQGTRLTVV.

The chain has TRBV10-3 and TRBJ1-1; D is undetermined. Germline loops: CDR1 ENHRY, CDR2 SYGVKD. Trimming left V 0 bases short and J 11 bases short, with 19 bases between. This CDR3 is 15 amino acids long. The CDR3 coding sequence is TGTGCCATCAGTGAGTCAGTAGATGCGACCCAGGCGGCTTTCTTT. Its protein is CAISESVDATQAAFF.

CDR3 in amino acids: CASSTNRVGEQYF. CDR3 coding DNA: TGTGCCAGCAGCACTAACAGGGTTGGGGAGCAGTACTTC. This chain links TRBV13 with TRBJ2-7, with D possibly being TRBD1 (6 bases). The CDR3 has 13 residues. Germline assignment: CDR1 PRHDT and CDR2 FYEKMQ (reference sequence). V was trimmed by 5 bases and J by 7 bases, leaving 15 bases between them.